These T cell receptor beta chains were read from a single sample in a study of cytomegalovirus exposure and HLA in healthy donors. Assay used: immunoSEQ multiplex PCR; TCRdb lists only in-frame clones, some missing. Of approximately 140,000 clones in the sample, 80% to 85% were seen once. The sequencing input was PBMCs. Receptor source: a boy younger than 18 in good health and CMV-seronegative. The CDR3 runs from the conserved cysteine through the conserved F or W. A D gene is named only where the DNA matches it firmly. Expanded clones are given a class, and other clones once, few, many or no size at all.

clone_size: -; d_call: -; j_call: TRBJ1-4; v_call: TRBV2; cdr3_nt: TGTGCCAGCAGTGAAGCGGCCAGGGCTTCTAATGAAAAACTGTTTTTT; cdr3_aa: CASSEAARASNEKLFF
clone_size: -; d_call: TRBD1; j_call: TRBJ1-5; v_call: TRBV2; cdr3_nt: TGTGCCAGCAGCAGGACAGGGGTCGGCAATCAGCCCCAGCATTTT; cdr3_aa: CASSRTGVGNQPQHF
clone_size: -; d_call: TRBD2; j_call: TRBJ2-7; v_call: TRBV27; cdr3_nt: TGTGCCAGCAGTTTATCGATAGGACTAGCGGGAGGGGCCTCCTACGAGCAGTACTTC; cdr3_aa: CASSLSIGLAGGASYEQYF
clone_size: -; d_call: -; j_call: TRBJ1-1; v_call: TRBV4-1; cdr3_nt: TGCGCCAGCAGCCAAAACAGGATAAGGAGCATGAACACTGAAGCTTTCTTT; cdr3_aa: CASSQNRIRSMNTEAFF
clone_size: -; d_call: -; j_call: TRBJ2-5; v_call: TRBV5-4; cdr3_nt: TGTGCCAGCAGCTTGCGGGGTGACGAGACCCAGTACTTC; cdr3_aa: CASSLRGDETQYF
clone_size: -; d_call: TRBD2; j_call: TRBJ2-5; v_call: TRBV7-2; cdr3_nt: TGTGCCAGCAACGGACTAGCGGGAGTCGGGACCCAGTACTTC; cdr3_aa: CASNGLAGVGTQYF
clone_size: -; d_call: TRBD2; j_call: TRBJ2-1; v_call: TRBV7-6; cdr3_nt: TGTGCCAGCAGCTCCGAACTAGCGGGAGGGTACAATGAGCAGTTCTTC; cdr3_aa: CASSSELAGGYNEQFF
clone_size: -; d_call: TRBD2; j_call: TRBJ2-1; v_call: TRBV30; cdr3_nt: TGTGCCTGGATGGCTAGCGGTTACAATGAGCAGTTCTTC; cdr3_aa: CAWMASGYNEQFF
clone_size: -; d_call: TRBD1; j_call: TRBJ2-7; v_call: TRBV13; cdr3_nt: TGTGCCAGCAGCGGAAATCCGGGACAGGGAAACGAGCAGTACTTC; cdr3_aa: CASSGNPGQGNEQYF
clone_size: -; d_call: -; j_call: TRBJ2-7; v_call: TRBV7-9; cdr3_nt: TGTGCCAGCAGCATTCATGACGGAGGCGAGCAGTACTTC; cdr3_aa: CASSIHDGGEQYF
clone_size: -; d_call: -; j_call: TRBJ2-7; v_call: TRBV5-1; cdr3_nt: TGCGCCAGCAGCCCGCAAGTCTATGAGCAGTACTTC; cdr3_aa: CASSPQVYEQYF
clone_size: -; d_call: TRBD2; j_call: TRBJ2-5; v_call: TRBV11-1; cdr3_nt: TGTGCCAGCAGCCTAATACTAGCGAGGGAGACCCAGTACTTC; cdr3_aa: CASSLILARETQYF
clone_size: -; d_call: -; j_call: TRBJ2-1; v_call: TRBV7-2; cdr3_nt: TGTGCCAGCAGGACCGTCACAGATGAGCAGTTCTTC; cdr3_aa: CASRTVTDEQFF
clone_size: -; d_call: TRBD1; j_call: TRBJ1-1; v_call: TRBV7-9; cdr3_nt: TGTGCCAGCAGCTTACAGGGGGCGCGGGACACTGAAGCTTTCTTT; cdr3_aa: CASSLQGARDTEAFF
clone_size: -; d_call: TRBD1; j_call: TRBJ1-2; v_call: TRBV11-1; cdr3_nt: TGTGCCAGCAGCCGGGACAGTCAAGGGAACTATGGCTACACCTTC; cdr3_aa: CASSRDSQGNYGYTF
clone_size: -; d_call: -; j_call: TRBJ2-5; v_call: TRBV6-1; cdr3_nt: TGTGCCAGCAGGCTAGGATCAGAGGAGACCCAGTACTTC; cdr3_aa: CASRLGSEETQYF
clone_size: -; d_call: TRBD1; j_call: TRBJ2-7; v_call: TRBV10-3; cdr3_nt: TGTGCCATCAGTGGGCAGGGGGAAGGTGGGCCGGATGGGCAGTACTTC; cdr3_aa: CAISGQGEGGPDGQYF
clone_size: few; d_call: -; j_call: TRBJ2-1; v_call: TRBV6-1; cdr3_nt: TGTGCCAGCAGTTTACAGGAATACCCCTACAATGAGCAGTTCTTC; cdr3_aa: CASSLQEYPYNEQFF
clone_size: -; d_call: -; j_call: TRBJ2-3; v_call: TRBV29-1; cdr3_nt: TGCAGCGCGGTCCCCTCCACAGATACGCAGTATTTT; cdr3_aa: CSAVPSTDTQYF
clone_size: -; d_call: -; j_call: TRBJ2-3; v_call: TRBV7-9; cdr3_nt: TGTGCCAGCAGCTTACCCAGGGCCCCAGATACGCAGTATTTT; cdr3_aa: CASSLPRAPDTQYF
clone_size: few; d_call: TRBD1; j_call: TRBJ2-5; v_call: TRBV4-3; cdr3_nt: TGCGCCAGCAGCCCTACGGACAGGGGGAACACCCAGTACTTC; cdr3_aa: CASSPTDRGNTQYF
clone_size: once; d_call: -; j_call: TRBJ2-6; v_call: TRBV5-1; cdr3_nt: TGCGCCAGCAGCCTTGCAGGGGATTCTGGGGCCAACGTCCTGACTTTC; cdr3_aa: CASSLAGDSGANVLTF
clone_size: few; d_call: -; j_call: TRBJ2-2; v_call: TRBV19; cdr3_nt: TGTGCCAGTAGTACCCCCGCGGCCGGGGAGCTGTTTTTT; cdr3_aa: CASSTPAAGELFF
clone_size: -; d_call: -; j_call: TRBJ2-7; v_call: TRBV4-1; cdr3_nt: TGCGCCAGCAGCCAGACGACCGGGAGCCCCGAGCAGTACTTC; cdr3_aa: CASSQTTGSPEQYF
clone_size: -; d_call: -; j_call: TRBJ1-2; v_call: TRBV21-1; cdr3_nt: TGTGCCAGCAGAGGGCCCCATCCAGGGGGCGTTTATGGCTACACCTTC; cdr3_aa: CASRGPHPGGVYGYTF
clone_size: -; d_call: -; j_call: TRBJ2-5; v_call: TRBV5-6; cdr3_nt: TGTGCCAGCAGCCCCGGACTGCGTGGGGAGACCCAGTACTTC; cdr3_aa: CASSPGLRGETQYF
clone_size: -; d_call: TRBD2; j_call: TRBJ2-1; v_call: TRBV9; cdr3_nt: TGTGCCAGCAGCCCCCCCCCTAGCGGGTACAATGAGCAGTTCTTC; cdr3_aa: CASSPPPSGYNEQFF
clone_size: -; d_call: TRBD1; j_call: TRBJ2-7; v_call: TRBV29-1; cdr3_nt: TGCAGCGTTGATTTGGGACAGACTTCGGAGCAGTACTTC; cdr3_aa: CSVDLGQTSEQYF
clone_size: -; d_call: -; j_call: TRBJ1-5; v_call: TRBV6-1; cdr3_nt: TGTGCCAGCAGTGAAGCGCTGGGCTCGGGGCAGCCCCAGCATTTT; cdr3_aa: CASSEALGSGQPQHF
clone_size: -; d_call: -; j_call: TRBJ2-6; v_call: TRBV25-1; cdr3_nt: TGTGCCAGCAGTGAATGGAGGGGCTCTGGGGCCAACGTCCTGACTTTC; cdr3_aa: CASSEWRGSGANVLTF
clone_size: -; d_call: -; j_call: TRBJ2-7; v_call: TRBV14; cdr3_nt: TGTGCCAGCAGCCAAGAGTGGGGCGCGCAGTACTTC; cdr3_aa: CASSQEWGAQYF
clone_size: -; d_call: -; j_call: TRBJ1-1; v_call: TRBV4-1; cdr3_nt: TGCGCCAGCAGCCAAGGGAGGATAGCGAGTGCTGAAGCTTTCTTT; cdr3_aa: CASSQGRIASAEAFF
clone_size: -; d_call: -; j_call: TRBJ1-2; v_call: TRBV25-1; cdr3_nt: TGTGCCAGCAGTGAACTTTTCGGAGACCGGCGAAATGGCTACACCTTC; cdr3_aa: CASSELFGDRRNGYTF
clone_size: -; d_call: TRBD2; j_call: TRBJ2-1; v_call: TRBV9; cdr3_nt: TGTGCCAGCAGTCTTCCGGGGGCGGGAGGTCCCAATGAGCAGTTCTTC; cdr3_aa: CASSLPGAGGPNEQFF
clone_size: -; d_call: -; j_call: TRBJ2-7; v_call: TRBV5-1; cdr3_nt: TGCGCCAGCAGCGTGGGGTTAGCGCCCGGTAGAGTCGAGCAGTACTTC; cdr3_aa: CASSVGLAPGRVEQYF
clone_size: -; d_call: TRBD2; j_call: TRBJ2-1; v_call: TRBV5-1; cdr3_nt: TGCGCCAGCAGCTTGACTAGCGGGAGTTACTACAATGAGCAGTTCTTC; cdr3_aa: CASSLTSGSYYNEQFF
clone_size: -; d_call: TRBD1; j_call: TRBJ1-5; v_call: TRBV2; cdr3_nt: TGTGCCAGCAGTGAAGGGCAGGGGGGCAATCAGCCCCAGCATTTT; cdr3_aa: CASSEGQGGNQPQHF
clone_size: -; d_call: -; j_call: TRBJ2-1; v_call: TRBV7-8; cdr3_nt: TGTGCCACCGCCACTAGCCATGAGCAGTTCTTC; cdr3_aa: CATATSHEQFF
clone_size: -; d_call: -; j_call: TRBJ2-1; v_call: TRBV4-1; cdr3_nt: TGCGCCAGCAGCCCCCATGTCGGGATCGATGAGCAGTTCTTC; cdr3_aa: CASSPHVGIDEQFF
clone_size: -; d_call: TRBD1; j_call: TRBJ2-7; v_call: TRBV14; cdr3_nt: TGTGCCAGCAGCCAAGATTCAGGGGACAGGGAGAGACACGAGCAGTACTTC; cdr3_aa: CASSQDSGDRERHEQYF
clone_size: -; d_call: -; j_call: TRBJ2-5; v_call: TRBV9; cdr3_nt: TGTGCCAGCAGCGAGAGCGGAGGGGAAGAGACCCAGTACTTC; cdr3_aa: CASSESGGEETQYF
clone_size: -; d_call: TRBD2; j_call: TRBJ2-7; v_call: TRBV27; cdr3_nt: TGTGCCAGCAGTCCCGCGGGACTAGCGGGACCGCAGTACTTC; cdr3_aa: CASSPAGLAGPQYF
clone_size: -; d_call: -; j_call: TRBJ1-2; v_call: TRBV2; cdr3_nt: TGTGCCAGCAGTGAAGCCGGAGGATATGGCTACACCTTC; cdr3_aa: CASSEAGGYGYTF
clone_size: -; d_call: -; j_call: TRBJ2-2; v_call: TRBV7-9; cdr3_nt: TGTGCCAGCAGCCAAAAGGGTGTAGGGGCCGGGGAGCTGTTTTTT; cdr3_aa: CASSQKGVGAGELFF
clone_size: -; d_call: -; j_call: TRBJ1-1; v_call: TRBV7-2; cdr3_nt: TGTGCCAGCAGCTTAGGTTACGGGAACACTGAAGCTTTCTTT; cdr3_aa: CASSLGYGNTEAFF
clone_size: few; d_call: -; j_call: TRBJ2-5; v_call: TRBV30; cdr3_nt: TGTGCCTGGAGACAGGAGGGAGAGACCCAGTACTTC; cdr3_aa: CAWRQEGETQYF
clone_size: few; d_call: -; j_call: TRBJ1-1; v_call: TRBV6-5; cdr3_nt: TGTGCCAGCAGTTACCCGGACAGATCTGAAGCTTTCTTT; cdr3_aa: CASSYPDRSEAFF
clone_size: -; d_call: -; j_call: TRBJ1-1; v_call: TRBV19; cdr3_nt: TGTGCCAGTACTCCCCCGGGGAAGGACACTGAAGCTTTCTTT; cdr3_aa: CASTPPGKDTEAFF
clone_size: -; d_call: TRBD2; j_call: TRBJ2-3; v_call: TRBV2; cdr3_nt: TGTGCCAGCAGTGAAGGTGCGGGAGCTACCCCAGATACGCAGTATTTT; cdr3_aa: CASSEGAGATPDTQYF
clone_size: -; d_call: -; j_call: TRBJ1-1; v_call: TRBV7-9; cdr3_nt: TGTGCCAGCAGCTTCGGTGATACTGAAGCTTTCTTT; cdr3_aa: CASSFGDTEAFF
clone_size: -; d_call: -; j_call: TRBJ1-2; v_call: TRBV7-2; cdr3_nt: TGTGCCAGCAGCCTATCCCATGGCTACACCTTC; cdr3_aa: CASSLSHGYTF
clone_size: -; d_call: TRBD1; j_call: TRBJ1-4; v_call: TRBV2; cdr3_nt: TGTGCCAGCAGAGGGGGGACAGGCAATGAAAAACTGTTTTTT; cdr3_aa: CASRGGTGNEKLFF
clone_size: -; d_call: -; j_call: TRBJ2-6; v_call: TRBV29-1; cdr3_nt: TGCAGCGTCGGGACTCAGGGCCTCGGGGCCAACGTCCTGACTTTC; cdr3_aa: CSVGTQGLGANVLTF
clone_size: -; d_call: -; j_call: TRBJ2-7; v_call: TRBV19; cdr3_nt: TGTGCCAGTAGTATGGCGGTCAACTCCTACGAGCAGTACTTC; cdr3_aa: CASSMAVNSYEQYF
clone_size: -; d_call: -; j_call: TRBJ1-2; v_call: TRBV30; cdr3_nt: TGTGCCTGGAGTTACACGGGGGAAGATGGCTACACCTTC; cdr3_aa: CAWSYTGEDGYTF
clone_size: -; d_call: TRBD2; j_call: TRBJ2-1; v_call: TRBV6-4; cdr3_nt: TGTGCCAGCAGTGAACCCGCGGGGGGTGAGCAGTTCTTC; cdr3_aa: CASSEPAGGEQFF
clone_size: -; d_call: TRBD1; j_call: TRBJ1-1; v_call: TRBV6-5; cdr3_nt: TGTGCCAGCAGAAACAGGGGGCCACAGGGGGAAGCTTTCTTT; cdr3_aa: CASRNRGPQGEAFF
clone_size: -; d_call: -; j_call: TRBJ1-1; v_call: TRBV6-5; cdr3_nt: TGTGCCAGCAGTTACGCCCGCGGAACTGAAGCTTTCTTT; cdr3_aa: CASSYARGTEAFF
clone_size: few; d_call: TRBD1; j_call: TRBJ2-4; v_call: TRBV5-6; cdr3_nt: TGTGCCAGCAGCTTGACAGGGGACAGCGAGTACTTC; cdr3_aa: CASSLTGDSEYF
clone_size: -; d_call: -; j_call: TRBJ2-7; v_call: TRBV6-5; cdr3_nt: TGTGCCAGCCGTCGAGGTCGGAGCTCCTACGAGCAGTACTTC; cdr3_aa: CASRRGRSSYEQYF